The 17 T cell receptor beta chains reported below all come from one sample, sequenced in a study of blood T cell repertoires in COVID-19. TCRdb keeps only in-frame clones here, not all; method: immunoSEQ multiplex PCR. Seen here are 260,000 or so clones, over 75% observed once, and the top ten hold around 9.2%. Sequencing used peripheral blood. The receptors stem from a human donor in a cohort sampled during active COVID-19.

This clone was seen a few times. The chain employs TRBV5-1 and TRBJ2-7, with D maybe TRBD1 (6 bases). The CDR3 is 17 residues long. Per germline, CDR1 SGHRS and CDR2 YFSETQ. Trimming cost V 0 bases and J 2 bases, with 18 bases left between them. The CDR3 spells CASSLGVGDTAPYEQYF. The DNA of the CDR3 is TGCGCCAGCAGCTTGGGAGTGGGGGACACTGCACCCTACGAGCAGTACTTC.

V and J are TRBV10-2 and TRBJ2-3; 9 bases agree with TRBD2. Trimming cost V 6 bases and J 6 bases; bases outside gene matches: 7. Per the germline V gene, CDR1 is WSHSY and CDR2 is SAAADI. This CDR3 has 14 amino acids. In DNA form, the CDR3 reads TGCGCCAGCAGGAAAGCGGGGGGTGGTGATACGCAGTATTTT. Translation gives CASRKAGGGDTQYF.

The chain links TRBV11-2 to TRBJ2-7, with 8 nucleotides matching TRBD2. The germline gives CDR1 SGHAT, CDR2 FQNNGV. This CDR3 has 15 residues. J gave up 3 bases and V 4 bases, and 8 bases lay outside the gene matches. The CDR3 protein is CASSSGSGALYEQYF. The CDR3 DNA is TGTGCCAGCAGCTCCGGTAGCGGGGCTCTCTACGAGCAGTACTTC.

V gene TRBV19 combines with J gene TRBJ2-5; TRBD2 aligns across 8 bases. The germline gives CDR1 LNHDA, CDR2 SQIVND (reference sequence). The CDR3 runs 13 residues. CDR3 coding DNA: TGTGCGTCACGGGGGGGGCCCTGGGAGACCCAGTACTTC. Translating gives CASRGGPWETQYF.

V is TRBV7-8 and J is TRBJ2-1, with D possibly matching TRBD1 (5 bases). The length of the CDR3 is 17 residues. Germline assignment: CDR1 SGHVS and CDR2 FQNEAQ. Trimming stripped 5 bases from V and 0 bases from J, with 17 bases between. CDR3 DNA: TGTGCCAGCAGCGCGAGGTTGACAGAAATCTCCTACAATGAGCAGTTCTTC. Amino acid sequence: CASSARLTEISYNEQFF.

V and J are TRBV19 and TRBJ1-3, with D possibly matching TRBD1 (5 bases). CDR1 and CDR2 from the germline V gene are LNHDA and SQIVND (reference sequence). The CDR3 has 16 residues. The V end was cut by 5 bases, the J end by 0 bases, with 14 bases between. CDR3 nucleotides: TGTGCCAGTAGTGGAACCGGGACTGGCTCTGGAAACACCATATATTTT. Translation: CASSGTGTGSGNTIYF.

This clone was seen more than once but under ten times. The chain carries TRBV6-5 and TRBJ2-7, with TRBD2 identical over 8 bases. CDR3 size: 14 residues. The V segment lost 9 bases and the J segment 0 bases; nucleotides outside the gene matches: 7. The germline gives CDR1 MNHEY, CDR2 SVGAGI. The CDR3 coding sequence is TGTGCCAGTATCACCGGGACTAGCTCCTACGAGCAGTACTTC. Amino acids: CASITGTSSYEQYF.

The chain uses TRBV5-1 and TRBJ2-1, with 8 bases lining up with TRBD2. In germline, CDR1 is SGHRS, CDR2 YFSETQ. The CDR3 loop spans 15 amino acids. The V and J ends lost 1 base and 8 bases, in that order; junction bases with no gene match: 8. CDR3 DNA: TGCGCCAGCAGCTTGTCCGGGACTAGAGGGGATGAGCAGTTCTTC. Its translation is CASSLSGTRGDEQFF.

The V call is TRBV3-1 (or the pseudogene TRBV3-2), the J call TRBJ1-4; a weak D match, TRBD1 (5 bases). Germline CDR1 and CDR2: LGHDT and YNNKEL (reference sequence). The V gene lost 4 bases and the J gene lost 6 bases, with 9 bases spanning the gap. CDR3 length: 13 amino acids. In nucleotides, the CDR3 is TGTGCCAGCAGCCGTCGGGGGGATGAAAAACTGTTTTTT. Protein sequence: CASSRRGDEKLFF.

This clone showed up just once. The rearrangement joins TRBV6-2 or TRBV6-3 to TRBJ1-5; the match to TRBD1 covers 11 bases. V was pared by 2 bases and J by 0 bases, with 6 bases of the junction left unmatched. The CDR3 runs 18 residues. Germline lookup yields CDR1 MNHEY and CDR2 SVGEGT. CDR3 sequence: CASSYTGQGAYSNQPQHF. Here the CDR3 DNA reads TGTGCCAGCAGTTACACAGGACAGGGGGCCTATAGCAATCAGCCCCAGCATTTT.

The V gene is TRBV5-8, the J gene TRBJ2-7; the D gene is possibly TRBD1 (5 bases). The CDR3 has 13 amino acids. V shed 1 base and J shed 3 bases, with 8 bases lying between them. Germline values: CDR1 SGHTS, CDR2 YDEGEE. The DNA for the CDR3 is TGTGCCAGCAGCTTGTCAGGGAACTACGAGCAGTACTTC. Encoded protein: CASSLSGNYEQYF.

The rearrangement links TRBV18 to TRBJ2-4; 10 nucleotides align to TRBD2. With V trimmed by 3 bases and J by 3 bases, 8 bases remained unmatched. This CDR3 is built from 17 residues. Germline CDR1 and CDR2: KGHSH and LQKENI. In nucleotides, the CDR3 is TGTGCCAGCTCACCCCTGACTAGCGGGCCACACAAAAACATTCAGTACTTC. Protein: CASSPLTSGPHKNIQYF. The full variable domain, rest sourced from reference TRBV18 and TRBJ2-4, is NAGVMQNPRHLVRRRGQEARLRCSPMKGHSHVYWYRQLPEEGLKFMVYLQKENIIDESGMPKERFSAEFPKEGPSILRIQQVVRGDSAAYFCASSPLTSGPHKNIQYFGAGTRLSVL.

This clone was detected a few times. For the CDR3, the DNA is TGTGCCAGCAGCTTAGAGGTTGGGCAGCCAAACATTCAGTACTTC. It translates to CASSLEVGQPNIQYF. V and J are TRBV7-9 and TRBJ2-4; no clear D gene. Trimming took 1 base from V and 6 from J, leaving 13 bases between them. This CDR3 spans 15 amino acids. The V gene's germline CDR1 is SEHNR and CDR2 FQNEAQ (reference sequence).

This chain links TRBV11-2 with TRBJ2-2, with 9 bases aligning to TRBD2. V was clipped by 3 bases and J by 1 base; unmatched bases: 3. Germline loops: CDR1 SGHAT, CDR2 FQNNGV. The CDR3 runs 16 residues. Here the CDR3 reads CASSFPTSGNTGELFF. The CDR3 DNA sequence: TGTGCCAGCAGCTTCCCGACTAGCGGGAACACCGGGGAGCTGTTTTTT.

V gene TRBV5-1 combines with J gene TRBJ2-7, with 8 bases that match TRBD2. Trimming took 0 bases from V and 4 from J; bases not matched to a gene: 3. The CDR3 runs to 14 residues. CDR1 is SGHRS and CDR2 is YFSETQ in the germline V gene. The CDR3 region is CASSLAGGEYEQYF. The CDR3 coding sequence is TGCGCCAGCAGCTTGGCGGGAGGGGAGTACGAGCAGTACTTC.

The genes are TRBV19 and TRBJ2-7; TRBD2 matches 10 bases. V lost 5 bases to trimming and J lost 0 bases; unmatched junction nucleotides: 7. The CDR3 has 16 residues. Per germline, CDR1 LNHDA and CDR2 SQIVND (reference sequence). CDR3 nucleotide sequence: TGTGCCAGTAGTTTCGGACTAGCGGAGGACTCCTACGAGCAGTACTTC. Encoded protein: CASSFGLAEDSYEQYF.

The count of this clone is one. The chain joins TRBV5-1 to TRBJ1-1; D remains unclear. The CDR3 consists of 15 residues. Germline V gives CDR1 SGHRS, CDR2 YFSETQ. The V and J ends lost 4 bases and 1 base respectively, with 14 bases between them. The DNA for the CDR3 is TGCGCCAGCAGCCTGCGGTCCAGCGAGAACACTGAAGCTTTCTTT. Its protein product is CASSLRSSENTEAFF.